The 31 T cell receptor beta chains given below trace back to one sample, sequenced in a study of blood T cell repertoires in COVID-19 (dated by TCRdb to 2018 to 2020). The method was the immunoSEQ multiplex PCR assay. The immuneACCESS repertoire file appears here via TCRdb, limited to in-frame rearrangements. These files lack a portion of the clones; in checked studies, under half of the deficit traces to unresolved V genes, and the cause of the others is not known. The sample table shows 240,000 or so clones, and approximately 90% are seen once. The top ten clonotypes cover roughly 7% of the sample. Sequencing was carried out using peripheral blood. The source of these receptors is a man aged 60 to 69 who had recovered from COVID-19.

J is TRBJ1-3 and V is TRBV18, with D possibly being TRBD1 (6 bases). In germline, CDR1 is KGHSH, CDR2 LQKENI. Trimming removed 4 bases from V and 3 bases from J, with 10 bases in between. The CDR3 spans 14 residues. CDR3 amino acids: CASSQGGFGNTIYF. CDR3 DNA: TGTGCCAGCTCACAAGGGGGATTTGGAAACACCATATATTTT.

The rearrangement links TRBV2 to TRBJ1-2, with D possibly matching TRBD1 (5 bases). CDR3 length equals 15 residues. Germline V gives CDR1 SNHLY, CDR2 FYNNEI. Between the trimmed V and J ends, which lost 3 bases and 1 base, there was a span of 12 bases. In DNA form, the CDR3 reads TGTGCCAGCAGTGATGACAGTGTAGGTAACTATGGCTACACCTTC. Protein sequence: CASSDDSVGNYGYTF.

This clone was seen a few times. The V and J genes are TRBV4-1 and TRBJ2-7; no clear D. The CDR3 extends over 13 amino acids. The V end lost 2 bases, the J end lost 2 bases, and 7 bases lay between the germline ends. CDR1 is MGHRA and CDR2 is YSYEKL in the germline V gene. This CDR3 is CASSQTPTYEQYF. CDR3 nucleotides: TGCGCCAGCAGCCAAACTCCGACCTACGAGCAGTACTTC.

The genes are TRBV27 and TRBJ1-4, with 8 bases that match TRBD1. The CDR3 extends over 17 amino acids. The trim removed 8 bases at V and 7 bases at J, leaving 18 bases unmatched. Germline V lookup: CDR1 MNHEY, CDR2 SMNVEV (reference sequence). For the CDR3, the DNA is TGTGCCAGCTGCAACCGATTGAGGGCAGGGGGCGTTGAAAAACTGTTTTTT. Its protein is CASCNRLRAGGVEKLFF. Full variable domain (outside the CDR3, taken from reference TRBV27 and TRBJ1-4): EAQVTQNPRYLITVTGKKLTVTCSQNMNHEYMSWYRQDPGLGLRQIYYSMNVEVTDKGDVPEGYKVSRKEKRNFPLILESPSPNQTSLYFCASCNRLRAGGVEKLFFGSGTQLSVL.

V is TRBV3-1 (or the pseudogene TRBV3-2) and J is TRBJ2-3; TRBD1 might be the D (5 bases). Germline V gene sequence: CDR1 LGHDT, CDR2 YNNKEL (reference sequence). V lost 7 bases and J lost 0, with 11 bases in between. CDR3 length equals 14 residues. The DNA of the CDR3 is TGTGCCAGCACCTCAGGGTTGAGCACAGATACGCAGTATTTT. Translating gives CASTSGLSTDTQYF.

The rearrangement joins TRBV7-6 to TRBJ2-3; 12 bases map to TRBD2. V was clipped by 5 bases and J by 1 base; unmatched bases: 10. CDR1 SGHVS and CDR2 FNYEAQ come from the germline V gene. The CDR3 has 18 residues. Here the CDR3 DNA reads TGTGCCAGCAGCCAACCTAGCGGGGGGGCCCGGGGCACAGATACGCAGTATTTT. Translated: CASSQPSGGARGTDTQYF.

The chain employs TRBV12-3 or TRBV12-4 and TRBJ1-1; possible D gene TRBD1, 5 bases. The CDR3 extends over 13 amino acids. V lost 6 bases and J 6 bases, leaving 14 bases between the germline ends. The CDR3 bases are TGTGCCAGCAGCCCGGGGGGAACGGCTGAAGCTTTCTTT. Amino acids: CASSPGGTAEAFF.

CDR3 sequence: CASSLGSGYTDTQYF. In nucleotides, the CDR3 is TGTGCCAGCAGCTTGGGCAGCGGGTACACAGATACGCAGTATTTT. This chain connects TRBV7-2 to TRBJ2-3; a possible D gene is TRBD2 (6 bases). Germline values: CDR1 SGHTA, CDR2 FQGNSA. CDR3 length: 15 amino acids. V shed 3 bases and J shed 2 bases, with 12 bases lying between them.

This clone was recorded a few times. V and J are TRBV11-3 and TRBJ2-7; TRBD2 matches 9 bases. The CDR3 extends over 15 amino acids. CDR1 is SGHNT and CDR2 is YENEEA in the germline V gene. V shed 5 bases and J 4 bases; nucleotides not matched to a gene: 9. In DNA, the CDR3 is TGTGCCAGCAGCCAAGGGACTAGCCTATCTTACGAGCAGTACTTC. This encodes CASSQGTSLSYEQYF.

This chain joins TRBV5-6 and TRBJ1-2; 7 bases match TRBD1. Per the germline V gene, CDR1 is SGHDT and CDR2 is YYEEEE. The CDR3 is made up of 14 amino acids. V gave up 1 base and J gave up 4 bases; unmatched junction bases: 4. The CDR3 sequence is CASSLNDRVYGYTF. The CDR3 coding sequence is TGTGCCAGCAGCTTGAACGACAGGGTCTATGGCTACACCTTC.

The rearrangement uses TRBV30 and TRBJ1-5, with 9 positions matching TRBD1. The germline V gene encodes CDR1 GTSNPN and CDR2 SVGIG (reference sequence). The CDR3 contains 15 residues. The J segment lost 6 bases and the V segment lost 2 bases, leaving 8 bases of the junction unmatched. The CDR3 DNA reads as TGTGCCTGGAGTCCACAGGGGGCCGGGATTCAGCCCCAGCATTTT. Encoded protein: CAWSPQGAGIQPQHF. The variable domain in full, with the rest retrieved from reference TRBV30 and TRBJ1-5, is SQTIHQWPATLVQPVGSPLSLECTVEGTSNPNLYWYRQAAGRGLQLLFYSVGIGQISSEVPQNLSASRPQDRQFILSSKKLLLSDSGFYLCAWSPQGAGIQPQHFGDGTRLSIL.

The V and J genes are TRBV6-5 and TRBJ1-6, with D unclear. Germline CDR1 reads MNHEY; CDR2 reads SVGAGI. Deletions cut 6 bases from V and 6 bases from J, with 15 bases between. The CDR3 is 15 amino acids. The CDR3 sequence: CASSQRESPNSPLHF. The CDR3 nucleotides are TGTGCCAGCAGCCAAAGGGAGTCGCCTAATTCACCCCTCCACTTT.

This clone was found once. This CDR3 reads CASSQVFGHRQETQYF. CDR3 nucleotide sequence: TGCGCCAGCAGCCAAGTATTCGGACACCGCCAAGAGACCCAGTACTTC. The J gene is TRBJ2-5, the V gene TRBV4-1, with D possibly TRBD1 on 5 matching bases. Trimming left V 1 base short and J 1 base short, with 13 bases between. Germline V gene lookup returns CDR1 MGHRA and CDR2 YSYEKL. The CDR3 sequence is 16 residues long.

Only one count was recorded for this clone. The chain joins TRBV3-1 (or the pseudogene TRBV3-2) to TRBJ2-7; D is unclear. V was pared by 4 bases and J by 0 bases, with 10 bases between. Germline CDR1 reads LGHDT; CDR2 reads YNNKEL (reference sequence). The CDR3 runs 14 residues. The CDR3, as DNA: TGTGCCAGCAGCCTGGATCGGGTCTCCTACGAGCAGTACTTC. Protein sequence: CASSLDRVSYEQYF.

Only a few counts were recorded for this clone. This chain connects TRBV19 to TRBJ2-2, with TRBD2 matching 8 bases. Germline CDR1 and CDR2: LNHDA and SQIVND (reference sequence). The ends lost 7 bases at V and 6 bases at J; junction bases unmatched: 7. The CDR3 runs 14 residues. The CDR3 DNA sequence: TGTGCCAGTAAGGGGACTAGAGGTCCCGGGGAGCTGTTTTTT. Its translation: CASKGTRGPGELFF.

About this clone: Other DNA sequences in the sample encode the same CDR3. V usage is TRBV7-9 and J usage is TRBJ1-5; 9 nucleotides agree with TRBD1. This CDR3 comprises 15 residues. Germline CDR1 is SEHNR and CDR2 is FQNEAQ (reference sequence). Trimming at V came to 1 base and at J to 2 bases, leaving 0 bases not matched to a gene. CDR3 sequence: CASSLGTGGNQPQHF. CDR3 nucleotides: TGTGCCAGCAGCTTAGGGACAGGGGGCAATCAGCCCCAGCATTTT.

The J gene is TRBJ2-7, the V gene TRBV19; a weak D match, TRBD1 (5 bases). V was pared by 7 bases and J by 2 bases, with 9 bases between. The CDR3 has 12 residues. The germline V gene encodes CDR1 LNHDA and CDR2 SQIVND (reference sequence). The CDR3 DNA follows: TGTGCCAGTACAGGGCCGACCTACGAGCAGTACTTC. Translation: CASTGPTYEQYF.

This CDR3 reads CASQAASEQFF. The CDR3 nucleotides read TGTGCCTCCCAAGCCGCGTCCGAGCAGTTCTTC. This rearrangement joins TRBV6-5 to TRBJ2-1; D is unresolved. The CDR3 length is 11 residues. Germline CDR1 reads MNHEY; CDR2 reads SVGAGI. Between the trimmed V and J ends, which lost 11 bases and 10 bases, there was a span of 15 bases.

CDR3 protein: CASSQAGARGNTIYF. CDR3 DNA: TGTGCCAGCAGCCAAGCCGGAGCAAGGGGAAACACCATATATTTT. The V call is TRBV3-1 (or the pseudogene TRBV3-2), the J call TRBJ1-3; D ambiguous. The CDR3 is 15 amino acids. Germline assignment: CDR1 LGHDT and CDR2 YNNKEL (reference sequence). The V gene lost 1 base and the J gene lost 4 bases, with 11 bases spanning the gap.

This clone was recorded many times. J is TRBJ1-6 and V is TRBV4-1; D is perhaps TRBD1 (5 bases). This CDR3 contains 16 residues. V lost 0 bases and J lost 7, with 13 bases in between. Germline V CDR1 and CDR2: MGHRA, YSYEKL. This CDR3 is CASSQDHQGRNSPLHF. The CDR3 nucleotides read TGCGCCAGCAGCCAAGATCACCAGGGAAGGAATTCACCCCTCCACTTT.

This clone was recorded once. The chain joins TRBV5-6 to TRBJ1-5; 8 bases are a match to TRBD1. Trimming removed 0 bases from V and 4 bases from J; junction bases left unmatched: 0. The length of the CDR3 is 14 residues. From germline, CDR1 is SGHDT and CDR2 YYEEEE. CDR3 sequence: CASSLGDRNQPQHF. DNA of the CDR3: TGTGCCAGCAGCTTGGGGGACAGGAATCAGCCCCAGCATTTT.

The chain couples TRBV29-1 to TRBJ2-2; D is perhaps TRBD2 (7 bases). Trimming left V 5 bases short and J 1 base short, with 17 bases between. The CDR3 is 16 residues long. Per germline, CDR1 SQVTM and CDR2 ANQGSEA. CDR3 nucleotides: TGCAGCGTTTCCCCCCGCGGGGGCGAGAACACCGGGGAGCTGTTTTTT. This sequence encodes CSVSPRGGENTGELFF.

The chain carries TRBV5-1 and TRBJ1-1, with unresolved D. CDR1 SGHRS and CDR2 YFSETQ come from the germline V gene. The length of the CDR3 is 15 residues. The V and J ends lost 3 bases and 1 base respectively, with 13 bases between them. DNA for the CDR3: TGCGCCAGCAGCTCTATATTAGGAGCGAACACTGAAGCTTTCTTT. This codes for CASSSILGANTEAFF.

The V and J genes are TRBV2 and TRBJ1-4; tentative D call: TRBD1 (6 bases). CDR1 SNHLY and CDR2 FYNNEI come from the germline V gene. Deletions cut 6 bases from V and 0 bases from J, with 8 bases between. CDR3 size: 14 residues. The CDR3 DNA reads as TGTGCCAGCAGGGGACACCCAACTAATGAAAAACTGTTTTTT. Translation gives CASRGHPTNEKLFF.

This chain links TRBV5-4 with TRBJ2-5; 9 bases match TRBD1. J lost 1 base, V lost 0 bases, and 1 base had no gene match. Germline V gene lookup returns CDR1 SGHNT and CDR2 YYREEE (reference sequence). The CDR3 consists of 15 residues. CDR3 sequence (DNA): TGTGCCAGCAGCTTGGGACAGGGGGTCCAAGAGACCCAGTACTTC. This sequence encodes CASSLGQGVQETQYF.

For the CDR3, the DNA is TGTGCCAGCAGCTCGACTAGCGGGGATCATACGCAGTATTTT. Translating gives CASSSTSGDHTQYF. V gene TRBV7-9 combines with J gene TRBJ2-3; 11 positions match TRBD2. The CDR3 loop spans 14 amino acids. Per the germline V gene, CDR1 is SEHNR and CDR2 is FQNEAQ (reference sequence). Trimming removed 4 bases from V and 7 bases from J; junction bases left unmatched: 4. The variable domain in full, with the rest retrieved from reference TRBV7-9 and TRBJ2-3, is DTGVSQNPRHKITKRGQNVTFRCDPISEHNRLYWYRQTLGQGPEFLTYFQNEAQLEKSRLLSDRFSAERPKGSFSTLEIQRTEQGDSAMYLCASSSTSGDHTQYFGPGTRLTVL.

The chain recombines TRBV5-1 with TRBJ1-5; a weak D match, TRBD1 (6 bases). Trimming shortened V by 0 bases and J by 7 bases, and 11 bases separated the two germline ends. CDR1 is SGHRS, CDR2 YFSETQ, per germline. CDR3 length: 14 residues. The CDR3 here is CASSLGGPGQPQHF. The CDR3 nucleotides read TGCGCCAGCAGCTTGGGGGGGCCGGGGCAGCCCCAGCATTTT. The variable domain in full, completed from reference TRBV5-1 and TRBJ1-5, reads KAGVTQTPRYLIKTRGQQVTLSCSPISGHRSVSWYQQTPGQGLQFLFEYFSETQRNKGNFPGRFSGRQFSNSRSEMNVSTLELGDSALYLCASSLGGPGQPQHFGDGTRLSIL.

This clone came up once. The sample holds other DNA sequences that translate to the same CDR3. The J gene is TRBJ2-4, the V gene TRBV5-1; maybe TRBD2 (6 bases). V gave up 0 bases and J gave up 2 bases, with 9 bases separating them. Germline-derived CDR1 and CDR2 are SGHRS and YFSETQ. This CDR3 comprises 15 residues. As DNA, the CDR3 is TGCGCCAGCAGCTTGGCGGGGGACTCCAAAAACATTCAGTACTTC. The encoded protein is CASSLAGDSKNIQYF.

This clone occurred a few times. This chain links TRBV11-1 with TRBJ1-1; D possibly corresponds to TRBD1 (6 bases). The V and J ends lost 1 base and 6 bases respectively, with 15 bases between them. This CDR3 is built from 15 residues. Germline CDR1 is SGHAT and CDR2 is FQDESV (reference sequence). This chain's CDR3 is CASSLGSASGAEAFF. DNA of the CDR3: TGTGCCAGCAGCTTAGGTTCCGCGTCAGGGGCTGAAGCTTTCTTT.

The chain carries TRBV6-5 and TRBJ1-2; perhaps TRBD1 as D (6 bases). Germline V gene data show CDR1 as MNHEY and CDR2 as SVGAGI. The CDR3 has 13 residues. Trimming took off 4 bases at V and 2 bases at J, with 8 bases between the two ends. The CDR3 spells CASSFGQNYGYTF. CDR3 bases: TGTGCCAGCAGTTTCGGACAGAACTATGGCTACACCTTC.

The chain employs TRBV19 and TRBJ1-2, with 10 bases that match TRBD1. This CDR3 comprises 16 residues. Losses at the gene ends were 3 bases for V and 3 bases for J; bases not matched to a gene: 7. CDR1 is LNHDA, CDR2 SQIVND, per germline (reference sequence). CDR3: CASSMSTTGGDYGYTF. The CDR3 DNA reads TGTGCCAGTAGTATGTCCACGACAGGGGGCGACTATGGCTACACCTTC. The whole variable domain, remainder taken from reference TRBV19 and TRBJ1-2, is DGGITQSPKYLFRKEGQNVTLSCEQNLNHDAMYWYRQDPGQGLRLIYYSQIVNDFQKGDIAEGYSVSREKKESFPLTVTSAQKNPTAFYLCASSMSTTGGDYGYTFGSGTRLTVV.